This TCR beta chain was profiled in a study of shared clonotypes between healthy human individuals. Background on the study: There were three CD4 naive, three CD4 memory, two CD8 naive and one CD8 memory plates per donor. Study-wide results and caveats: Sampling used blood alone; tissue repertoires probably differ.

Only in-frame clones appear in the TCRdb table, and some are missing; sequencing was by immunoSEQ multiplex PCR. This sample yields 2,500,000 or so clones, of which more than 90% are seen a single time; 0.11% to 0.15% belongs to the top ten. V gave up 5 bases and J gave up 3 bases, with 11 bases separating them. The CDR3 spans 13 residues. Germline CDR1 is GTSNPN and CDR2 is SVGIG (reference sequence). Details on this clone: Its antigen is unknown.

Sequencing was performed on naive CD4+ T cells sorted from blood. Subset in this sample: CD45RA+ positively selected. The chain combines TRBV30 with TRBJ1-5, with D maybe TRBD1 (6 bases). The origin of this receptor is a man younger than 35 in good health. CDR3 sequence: CAWGGGANQPQHF. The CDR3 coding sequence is TGTGCCTGGGGAGGGGGGGCCAATCAGCCCCAGCATTTT.